The 24 T cell receptor beta chains given below trace back to one sample, sequenced in a study of T-cell memory formation after mild COVID-19. TCRdb processed the 5' RACE reads anew with MiXCR; each CDR3 protein has one entry. The data show roughly 370,000 distinct CDR3 sequences, with about a sixth seen just once and 20% to 25% held by the top ten. Sample: PBMCs or a T cell subset sorted from them (not recorded which). All receptors derive from a man younger than 35 who had mild COVID-19 (a few samples of this study predate the infection). Cell type and time point are not known.

In this sample, this clonotype turned up a few times. The chain links TRBV7-8 to TRBJ1-5; D remains unclear. The germline gives CDR1 SGHVS, CDR2 FQNEAQ. This CDR3 region has 13 residues. V lost 5 bases and J lost 5, with 10 bases in between. The CDR3 is CASSGKEDQPQHF. The DNA of the CDR3 is TGTGCCAGCAGCGGAAAGGAAGATCAGCCCCAGCATTTT.

This clonotype was counted between two and nine times. The rearrangement joins TRBV28 to TRBJ1-5; D remains unclear. This CDR3 has 14 amino acids. V lost 8 bases, J lost 4 bases, and 15 bases lay in between. Germline CDR1 MDHEN, CDR2 SYDVKM. CDR3 DNA sequence: TGTGCCAGCCGCAGGACCTCAGAGAATCAGCCCCAGCATTTT. Translated, it gives CASRRTSENQPQHF.

This clonotype was observed many times. The rearrangement uses TRBV18 and TRBJ2-1, with D perhaps TRBD1 (6 bases). The germline gives CDR1 KGHSH, CDR2 LQKENI. V lost 3 bases and J lost 4, with 10 bases in between. The CDR3 totals 14 residues. The CDR3 nucleotides read TGTGCCAGCTCACCCTCACAGGGTTACAATGAGCAGTTCTTC. Residues: CASSPSQGYNEQFF.

The chain couples TRBV12-3 or TRBV12-4 to TRBJ1-5; D unresolved. V lost 6 bases to trimming and J lost 5 bases, with 20 bases between them. The CDR3 loop spans 16 amino acids. The CDR3 is CASSFSVQDGDQPQHF. The CDR3, as DNA: TGTGCCAGCAGCTTCTCCGTTCAGGACGGCGATCAGCCCCAGCATTTT.

This clonotype has just a few counts. V gene TRBV5-1 combines with J gene TRBJ2-3, with TRBD2 matching 13 bases. The V gene's germline CDR1 is SGHRS and CDR2 YFSETQ. With 4 bases clipped from V and 2 bases from J, the junction kept 4 bases outside the gene matches. The CDR3 has 16 amino acids. Written as DNA, the CDR3 is TGCGCCAGCAGCATCGGACTAGCGGGGGACACAGATACGCAGTATTTT. Translated: CASSIGLAGDTDTQYF.

This clonotype was seen ten or more times. The chain has TRBV7-9 and TRBJ1-5; D is uncertain. The CDR3 has 12 residues. V shed 6 bases and J shed 4 bases, with 7 bases lying between them. Germline V gives CDR1 SEHNR, CDR2 FQNEAQ (reference sequence). The CDR3 DNA follows: TGTGCCAGCAGTACCGGTAATCAGCCCCAGCATTTT. Its translation: CASSTGNQPQHF.

The CDR3 DNA sequence: TGTGCCAGCCCGACGTCTACTCGGGGGGCCTCTCTTAGCACAGATACGCAGTATTTT. It codes for CASPTSTRGASLSTDTQYF. The V gene is TRBV7-9, the J gene TRBJ2-3, with D tentatively TRBD2 (7 bases). The CDR3 sequence is 19 residues long. From germline, CDR1 is SEHNR and CDR2 FQNEAQ (reference sequence). The V and J ends lost 8 bases and 0 bases respectively, with 27 bases between them.

The chain combines TRBV10-3 with TRBJ1-1; a weak D match, TRBD1 (5 bases). Germline loops: CDR1 ENHRY, CDR2 SYGVKD. There are 13 residues in the CDR3. V was trimmed by 6 bases and J by 7 bases, leaving 15 bases between them. In DNA form, the CDR3 reads TGTGCCATCAGCGGTAGCAGGGAGGGTGAAGCTTTCTTT. It translates to CAISGSREGEAFF.

Only a few counts were recorded for this clonotype. This chain joins TRBV7-8 and TRBJ2-1; 8 bases align to TRBD1. Trimming removed 3 bases from V and 7 bases from J; junction bases left unmatched: 11. CDR3 length: 16 residues. The V gene's germline CDR1 is SGHVS and CDR2 FQNEAQ. The CDR3 region is CASSFAPTGDQNEQFF. In nucleotides, the CDR3 is TGTGCCAGCAGCTTTGCCCCGACAGGGGATCAGAATGAGCAGTTCTTC.

This clonotype was found a few times. One junction end disagrees with the germline gene, perhaps due to a read error. The DNA of the CDR3 is TGCGCCAGCAGCGAAGAAGGGGGGGCGAACACCGGGGAGCTGTTTTTT. Its protein is CASSEEGGANTGELFF. V usage is TRBV4-3 and J usage is TRBJ2-2, with D possibly TRBD2 on 7 matching bases. Germline CDR1 and CDR2: LGHNA and YSLEER. The CDR3 has 16 amino acids.

This clonotype showed up just a few times. This chain connects TRBV5-1 to TRBJ1-2, with a possible D match to TRBD1 (5 bases). Germline CDR1 reads SGHRS; CDR2 reads YFSETQ. V was clipped by 7 bases and J by 2 bases, with 6 bases between them. The CDR3 length is 11 residues. CDR3 region: CASWGNYGYTF. The CDR3 DNA sequence: TGCGCCAGCTGGGGGAACTATGGCTACACCTTC.

This clonotype has just a few counts. The CDR3 DNA follows: TGTGCCAGCAGCTTAGTTCCAGCGGGGGGTGGAGAGACCCAGTACTTC. The encoded protein is CASSLVPAGGGETQYF. The chain carries TRBV7-6 and TRBJ2-5, with 9 bases fitting TRBD2. Germline V gene data show CDR1 as SGHVS and CDR2 as FNYEAQ. Trimming removed 1 base from V and 4 bases from J; junction bases left unmatched: 7. This CDR3 contains 16 residues.

This clonotype was seen a few times. V gene TRBV5-1 combines with J gene TRBJ1-2; D possibly corresponds to TRBD1 (5 bases). V was trimmed by 0 bases and J by 5 bases, leaving 14 bases between them. Germline V gives CDR1 SGHRS, CDR2 YFSETQ. CDR3 length: 15 residues. The CDR3 is CASSLGAGPRYGYTF. CDR3 DNA sequence: TGCGCCAGCAGCTTGGGAGCAGGGCCCCGTTATGGCTACACCTTC.

V and J are TRBV6-5 and TRBJ1-4; possibly TRBD1 for D (5 bases). There are 19 residues in the CDR3. Between the trimmed V and J ends, which lost 2 bases and 0 bases, there was a span of 19 bases. Germline V gene lookup returns CDR1 MNHEY and CDR2 SVGAGI. CDR3 loop: CASSYDKWGGIATNEKLFF. The CDR3 bases are TGTGCCAGCAGTTACGATAAATGGGGGGGGATCGCAACTAATGAAAAACTGTTTTTT.

This chain joins TRBV7-2 and TRBJ2-7; tentatively, D is TRBD1 or TRBD2 (5 bases each). The CDR3 runs 14 residues. V was shortened by 5 bases and J by 5 bases, with 16 bases between the two germline ends. The germline V gene has CDR1 SGHTA and CDR2 FQGNSA. The CDR3 loop is CASSAAGTFNEQYV. Here the CDR3 DNA reads TGTGCCAGCAGCGCCGCCGGGACCTTCAACGAGCAGTACGTC.

The chain has TRBV20-1 and TRBJ1-1; no clear D. The CDR3 runs 13 residues. The V gene lost 6 bases and the J gene lost 3 bases, with 14 bases spanning the gap. Germline CDR1 and CDR2: DFQATT and SNEGSKA (reference sequence). DNA for the CDR3: TGCAGTGCGCCCGTCCACGGGGACACTGAAGCTTTCTTT. As protein: CSAPVHGDTEAFF.

This chain connects TRBV12-3 or TRBV12-4 to TRBJ2-1; the D call may be TRBD1 or TRBD2 (5 bases each). The CDR3 has 14 residues. V dropped 5 bases and J dropped 8 bases, with 16 bases sitting between them. The chain's CDR3 is CASSVSGGGHEQFF. In DNA form, the CDR3 reads TGTGCCAGCAGTGTTAGTGGGGGTGGGCATGAGCAGTTCTTC.

V gene TRBV20-1 combines with J gene TRBJ2-3, with 9 bases that match TRBD2. From germline, CDR1 is DFQATT and CDR2 SNEGSKA (reference sequence). The V segment lost 7 bases and the J segment 1 base; nucleotides outside the gene matches: 12. The CDR3 is 16 residues long. As DNA, the CDR3 is TGCAGTGAATTGGGCGGGGGGGATTACGGCACAGATACGCAGTATTTT. Its translation: CSELGGGDYGTDTQYF.

The CDR3 nucleotides read TGTGCCAGCAGCTTAGCCGGGTTAGATTCCTACGGTGGGTACTTC. This encodes CASSLAGLDSYGGYF. The J gene is TRBJ2-7, the V gene TRBV7-2, with D uncertain. CDR3 length: 15 amino acids. With 0 bases removed from V and 12 bases from J, the gap between germline ends came to 21 bases. Per the germline V gene, CDR1 is SGHTA and CDR2 is FQGNSA.

This clonotype showed up many times. The rearrangement links TRBV4-3 to TRBJ2-6; tentatively, D is TRBD1 (5 bases). Trimming took off 0 bases at V and 2 bases at J, with 26 bases between the two ends. The CDR3 totals 22 residues. Germline V gene sequence: CDR1 LGHNA, CDR2 YSLEER. CDR3 sequence reads: CASSQDSGVWGRARPGANVLTF. The CDR3 bases are TGCGCCAGCAGCCAAGATAGTGGAGTTTGGGGCAGGGCTAGACCTGGGGCCAACGTCCTGACTTTC.

This clonotype was detected only a few times. The chain has TRBV7-2 and TRBJ2-1; D may be TRBD2 (5 bases). This CDR3 contains 16 residues. Trimming took 1 base from V and 2 from J, leaving 12 bases between them. The V gene's germline CDR1 is SGHTA and CDR2 FQGNSA. The CDR3 is CASSLGPAETYNEQFF. CDR3 nucleotides: TGTGCCAGCAGCTTAGGCCCAGCGGAGACCTACAATGAGCAGTTCTTC.

This clonotype showed up just a few times. This chain uses TRBV6-5 with TRBJ1-4; D unclear. The CDR3 consists of 15 residues. Germline CDR1 MNHEY, CDR2 SVGAGI. V lost 0 bases, J lost 8 bases, and 13 bases lay in between. The CDR3 DNA reads TGTGCCAGCAGTTACTCGGTTCGGCAAATCGAAAAACTGTTTTTT. This encodes CASSYSVRQIEKLFF.

This clonotype was picked up a small number of times. The rearrangement uses TRBV5-1 and TRBJ2-5; 12 positions agree with TRBD1. V lost 4 bases, J lost 5 bases, and 6 bases stayed unmatched. Germline values: CDR1 SGHRS, CDR2 YFSETQ. This CDR3 is built from 15 residues. The CDR3 protein is CASSRGQGAWETQYF. The CDR3, as DNA: TGCGCCAGCAGCCGGGGACAGGGGGCATGGGAGACCCAGTACTTC.

Here the CDR3 DNA reads TGTGCCAGCAGTGACAGGTCCCCAGATCAGCCCCAGCATTTT. This translates into CASSDRSPDQPQHF. This chain joins TRBV2 and TRBJ1-5; unclear D gene. The CDR3 runs 14 residues. Germline CDR1 SNHLY, CDR2 FYNNEI. V was cut by 3 bases and J by 5 bases, with 11 bases left in between.